This T cell receptor beta chain stems from a study of sequential checkpoint blockade in melanoma. Regarding treatment: randomized to nivolumab then ipilimumab (arm A) or the reverse (arm B). Germline V gives CDR1 SGHTA, CDR2 FQGNSA. The length of the CDR3 is 14 residues. V was pared by 3 bases and J by 5 bases, with 13 bases between. The data were produced by immunoSEQ multiplex PCR, yet TCRdb's version contains in-frame clones alone and is incomplete. The sample contains 10,000 or so clones, approximately 73% of which appear only once. The clonotype originates from a human donor with melanoma. Sample: CD8+ T cells sorted from blood (inferred from file names), taken from a patient given nivolumab and ipilimumab in sequence. The rearrangement links TRBV7-2 to TRBJ2-5, with D maybe TRBD1 (6 bases). The CDR3 protein is CASSLSGAVETQYF. The DNA for the CDR3 is TGTGCCAGCAGCTTGTCAGGGGCGGTGGAGACCCAGTACTTC.